This TCR beta chain stems from a study of Graves' ophthalmopathy and Graves' hyperthyroidism. The CDR3 loop spans 16 amino acids. Trimming stripped 0 bases from V and 3 bases from J, with 15 bases between. CDR1 and CDR2 (germline): LNHNV, YYDKDF (reference sequence). Ophthalmopathy in the donors was of moderate-to-severe activity, with CAS ≥3, NOSPECS ≥4 and duration under 3 months. Physicians reached a diagnosis by relying on clinical symptoms, serum thyroxine, TRAb, thyroid ultrasound and orbital computed tomography. RNA transcripts yielded amplified TCR beta CDR3 regions. Amplification began with first-round RT-PCR using HTBI primers, then second-round multiplex PCR was performed. Each CDR3 protein gets one entry after TCRdb re-called the multiplex PCR reads with MiXCR. Among around 170,000 distinct CDR3 sequences listed, about 40% were seen once.

Sequencing was performed on peripheral blood. The chain is built from TRBV15 and TRBJ2-7, with D perhaps matching TRBD2 (6 bases). This TCR was recovered from a woman in her thirties or forties with Graves' ophthalmopathy. The CDR3 spells CATSREVLARGYEQYF. For the CDR3, the DNA is TGTGCCACCAGCAGAGAAGTGCTCGCGCGGGGCTACGAGCAGTACTTC. Filled out from reference TRBV15 and TRBJ2-7, the complete variable domain reads DAMVIQNPRYQVTQFGKPVTLSCSQTLNHNVMYWYQQKSSQAPKLLFHYYDKDFNNEADTPDNFQSRRPNTSFCFLDIRSPGLGDTAMYLCATSREVLARGYEQYFGPGTRLTVT.